This T cell receptor beta chain comes out of a study of blood T cells in healthy people across ages. CDR1 and CDR2 from the germline V gene are LGHDT and YNNKEL (reference sequence). V was shortened by 0 bases and J by 5 bases, with 13 bases between the two germline ends. The CDR3 extends over 16 amino acids. The second PCR ran roughly 6 to 11 cycles with a sample-barcoded 5' primer and J-beta primers. TCRdb re-analysed the 5' RACE reads in MiXCR, keeping a single row per CDR3 protein. This table holds some 1.5 million distinct CDR3 sequences, roughly 27% found once. The sequencing sample was made of blood. This chain links TRBV3-1 with TRBJ1-4; unclear D gene. This sequence was found in a woman aged 30 to 39 in good health. The CDR3 here is CASSQEKRLVNEKLFF. The CDR3 nucleotides read TGTGCCAGCAGCCAAGAGAAGAGACTGGTCAATGAAAAACTGTTTTTT.